The text below deals with one TCR beta chain. This clonotype was counted many times. Its antigen has not been determined. No per-base quality is available; no much larger clone lies one base away. To prepare the library, RT-PCR was applied. The listed sequencing device is Illumina HiSeq 2500. TCRdb reworked the public reads: Q25 trimming with fastp, MiXCR clone assembly, productive beta chains retained. Entries that share a CDR3 protein sequence are merged under the most common genes and DNA. This sample gives roughly 620,000 distinct CDR3 sequences in total; over 9% of them show up just once. Jointly, the top ten make up approximately 9.9% of the sample. The data stem from a study of response to subunit inactivated influenza vaccine (dated by TCRdb to between 2018 and 2020). About the full investigation: The study used deep quantitative T cell receptor repertoire profiling to track responses to a trivalent subunit inactivated influenza vaccine.

The CDR3 has 16 amino acids, counting the end cysteine and phenylalanine. Only the CDR3 region is kept as DNA, spanning 48 bases read in frame from base 1. Based on the germline V gene (reference sequence), the CDR1 and CDR2 sequences are LGHDT and YNNKEL. Here V drops 0 bases and J drops 4 bases, and the junction holds 6 bases not matched to any gene. Broad study findings and their caveats: The authors suggested that each seasonal influenza vaccination may recruit only a limited number of new T cells.

These data also featured in a second study, about T cells expressing NK-cell markers. From that second study: The TCR beta cDNA libraries were made using 5'RACE template switching, a step that added both a universal primer site and unique molecular identifiers. In sorted CD3+CD56+NKG2C+, CD3+CD56+NKG2C- and CD3+CD56-NKG2C+ T-cell subsets from 7 to 9 donors, TCR beta-chain repertoires were profiled. Among the eight sequenced donors, only one was HCMV-seronegative, while the other seven were HCMV-seropositive. To restrict sorting to alphabetaTCR-expressing T cells, an anti-gammadeltaTCR antibody was added in several experiments. In more than 5 donors, the dominant CD3+CD56+NKG2C+ clonotypes were found to rank among the top 10 CD8+ clonotypes and to make up 1.0-7.0% of CD8+ T cells. Those dominant clonotypes were again the most abundant among CD3+CD56-NKG2C+ cells in four donors, at about 25-60.1%. It remained unclear whether the expanded NKG2C-expressing T cell clones were specific for HCMV antigens. Randomly selected healthy volunteers, three men and five women, were used as the eight sequenced donors. HCMV-specific IgG was detected in serum with a commercial ELISA kit to determine HCMV serostatus. Peripheral blood mononuclear cells were isolated from blood by Ficoll density gradient centrifugation. For several donors, unsorted PBMC were also used to sequence bulk peripheral blood T-cell repertoires. Priming for cDNA synthesis came from the TCR beta constant segment, and two successive PCR amplification steps followed. The libraries were sequenced on Illumina HiSeq 2000/2500, MiSeq or NextSeq, producing 2 x 150 bp reads. MIGEC was used to demultiplex reads and group the reads by UMI, and MiTCR was used to assemble and quantify clonotypes. To exclude erroneous sequences, only TCR cDNA sequences supported by at least two reads were retained. Downstream repertoire analysis used the tcR package, and clonotypes were matched across fractions by CDR3 nucleotide sequence plus V segment. Antigen specificity was annotated against VDJdb with VDJmatch, allowing one amino acid substitution in CDR3.

This chain joins TRBV3-1 to TRBJ2-1, with TRBD2 matching 7 junction bases. The material was PBMCs from blood, obtained on the day of vaccination. The receptor was isolated from a man in his fifties who received an inactivated influenza vaccine. Donor details come from another sample of the same person, matched by shared clones. The CDR3 here reads CASSQDPGLIYNEQFF. The bases are TGTGCCAGCAGCCAAGATCCGGGACTAATATACAATGAGCAGTTCTTC.